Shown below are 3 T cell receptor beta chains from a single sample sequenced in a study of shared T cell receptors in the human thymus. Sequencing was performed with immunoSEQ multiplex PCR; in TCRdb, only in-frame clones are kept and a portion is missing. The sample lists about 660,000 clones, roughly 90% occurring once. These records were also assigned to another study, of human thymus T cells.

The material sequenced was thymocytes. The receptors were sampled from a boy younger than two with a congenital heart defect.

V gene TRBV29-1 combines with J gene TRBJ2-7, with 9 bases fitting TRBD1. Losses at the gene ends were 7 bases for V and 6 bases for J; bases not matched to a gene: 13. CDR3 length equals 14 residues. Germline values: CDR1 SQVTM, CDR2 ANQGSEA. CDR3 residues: CSGAPGQGAAEQYF. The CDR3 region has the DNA TGCAGCGGTGCACCGGGACAGGGTGCGGCCGAGCAGTACTTC.

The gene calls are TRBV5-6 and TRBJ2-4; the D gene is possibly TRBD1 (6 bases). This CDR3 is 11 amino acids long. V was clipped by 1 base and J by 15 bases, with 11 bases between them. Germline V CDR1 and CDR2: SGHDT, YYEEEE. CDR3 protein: CASSLRGKMYF. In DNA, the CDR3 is TGTGCCAGCAGCTTGAGGGGGAAAATGTACTTC.

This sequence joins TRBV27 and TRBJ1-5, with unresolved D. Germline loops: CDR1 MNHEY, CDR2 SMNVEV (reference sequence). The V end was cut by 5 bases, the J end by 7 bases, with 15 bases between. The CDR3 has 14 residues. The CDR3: CASSPLGGKQPQHF. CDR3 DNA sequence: TGTGCCAGCAGTCCCCTGGGAGGGAAGCAGCCCCAGCATTTT.